The source of this T cell receptor (beta chain) is a study of shared clonotypes between healthy human individuals. Genomic DNA (from each subset) was split evenly across several immunoSEQ plates. Assay used: immunoSEQ multiplex PCR; TCRdb lists only in-frame clones, some missing. The sample has 2 million to 2.5 million clones, roughly 94% seen once. Worth noting for this clone: What it binds is unknown.

Regarding the study as a whole: Several donors showed sharing of around 5% of naive CD4 clonotypes.

The TCR comes from a man aged 18 to 35 in good health. The specimen sequenced was naive CD4+ T cells sorted from blood. Subset: CD45RA+ positively selected.

The CDR3 DNA follows: TGTGCCAGCAGTTCCCCGGGACAGGGATTCGTTTATGGCTACACCTTC. Protein: CASSSPGQGFVYGYTF. V usage is TRBV28 and J usage is TRBJ1-2; 9 bases match TRBD1. The CDR3 is 16 residues long. Germline V lookup: CDR1 MDHEN, CDR2 SYDVKM. The trim removed 4 bases at V and 5 bases at J, leaving 11 bases unmatched.